This TCR beta chain was captured in a study of blood T cell repertoires in COVID-19. This clone was seen only once. Only in-frame clones appear in the TCRdb table, and some are missing; sequencing was by immunoSEQ multiplex PCR. The sample has about 160,000 clones; about 89% are singletons. Between the trimmed V and J ends, which lost 5 bases and 0 bases, there was a span of 8 bases. The germline V gene has CDR1 SEHNR and CDR2 FQNEAQ (reference sequence). The CDR3 length is 14 residues. The gene calls are TRBV7-9 and TRBJ1-5; no definite D call. This sequence was found in a man between 60 and 70 years old with acute or convalescent COVID-19. The sequencing sample was made of peripheral blood. The CDR3 is CASSNSNSNQPQHF. The CDR3 region has the DNA TGTGCCAGCAGCAATAGTAATAGCAATCAGCCCCAGCATTTT.